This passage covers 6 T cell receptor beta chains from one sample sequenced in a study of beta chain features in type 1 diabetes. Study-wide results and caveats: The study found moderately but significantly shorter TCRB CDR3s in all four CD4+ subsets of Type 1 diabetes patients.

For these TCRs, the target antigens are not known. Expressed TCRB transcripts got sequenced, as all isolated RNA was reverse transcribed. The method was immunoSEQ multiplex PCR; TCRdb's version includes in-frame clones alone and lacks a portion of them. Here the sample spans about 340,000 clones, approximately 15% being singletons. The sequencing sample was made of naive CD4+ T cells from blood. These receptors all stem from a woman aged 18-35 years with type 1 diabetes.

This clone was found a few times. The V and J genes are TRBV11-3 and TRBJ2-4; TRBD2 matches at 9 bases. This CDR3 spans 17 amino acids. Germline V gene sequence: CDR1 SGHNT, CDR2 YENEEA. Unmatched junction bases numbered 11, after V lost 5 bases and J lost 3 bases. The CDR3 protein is CASSDGGRAGHKNIQYF. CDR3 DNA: TGTGCCAGCAGCGATGGCGGGAGGGCCGGTCACAAAAACATTCAGTACTTC.

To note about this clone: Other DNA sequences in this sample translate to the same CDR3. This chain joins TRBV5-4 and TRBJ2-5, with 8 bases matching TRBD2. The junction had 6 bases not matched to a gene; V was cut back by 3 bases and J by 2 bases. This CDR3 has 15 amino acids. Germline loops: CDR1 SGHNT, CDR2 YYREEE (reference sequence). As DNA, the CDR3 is TGTGCCAGCAGCTCGGGACTAGGAACGCAAGAGACCCAGTACTTC. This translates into CASSSGLGTQETQYF.

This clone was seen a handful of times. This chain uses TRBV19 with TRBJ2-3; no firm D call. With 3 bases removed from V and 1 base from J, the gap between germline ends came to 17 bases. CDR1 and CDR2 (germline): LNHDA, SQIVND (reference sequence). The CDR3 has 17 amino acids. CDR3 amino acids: CASSMILNSIGTDTQYF. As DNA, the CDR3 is TGTGCCAGTAGTATGATCCTAAACTCCATTGGCACAGATACGCAGTATTTT.

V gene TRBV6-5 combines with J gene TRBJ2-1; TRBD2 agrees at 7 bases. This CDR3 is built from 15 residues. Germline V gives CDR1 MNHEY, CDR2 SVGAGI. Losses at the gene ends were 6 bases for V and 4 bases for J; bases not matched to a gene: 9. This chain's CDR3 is CASSRGSFGYNEQFF. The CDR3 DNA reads TGTGCCAGCAGCCGCGGGAGTTTCGGATACAATGAGCAGTTCTTC.

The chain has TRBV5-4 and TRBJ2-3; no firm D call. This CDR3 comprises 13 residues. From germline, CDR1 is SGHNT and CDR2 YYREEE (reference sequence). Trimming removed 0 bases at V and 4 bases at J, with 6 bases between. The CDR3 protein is CASSLVESDTQYF. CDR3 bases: TGTGCCAGCAGCTTGGTGGAGTCAGATACGCAGTATTTT.

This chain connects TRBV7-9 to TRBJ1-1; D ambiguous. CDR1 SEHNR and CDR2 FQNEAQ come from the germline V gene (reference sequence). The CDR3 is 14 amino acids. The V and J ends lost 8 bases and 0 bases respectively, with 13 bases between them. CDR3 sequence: CASDRSGVNTEAFF. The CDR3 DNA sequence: TGTGCCAGCGACCGAAGCGGGGTGAACACTGAAGCTTTCTTT.